Listed below are T cell receptor beta chains from one sample, sequenced in a study of PD-1 blockade in classical Hodgkin lymphoma. TCRdb keeps only in-frame clones here, not all; method: immunoSEQ multiplex PCR. This sample has over 15,000 clones, with around 92% found just once. The sample taken for sequencing was CD4+ T cells from blood. The receptor source for this set is a human donor with classical Hodgkin lymphoma. CDR3s include the opening cysteine and the closing phenylalanine or tryptophan. A D gene is named only where the DNA matches it firmly. Clone sizes are given selectively: once, few, many, or a class where the clone is expanded.

j_gene: TRBJ1-2; d_gene: TRBD1; abundance: -; v_gene: TRBV6-1; CDR3aa: CAISETGDYGYTF; CDR3nt: TGTGCCATATCGGAGACAGGGGACTATGGCTACACCTTC
j_gene: TRBJ1-1; d_gene: TRBD1; abundance: -; v_gene: TRBV5-4; CDR3aa: CASSWTGKGNTEAFF; CDR3nt: TGTGCCAGCAGCTGGACAGGAAAGGGGAACACTGAAGCTTTCTTT
j_gene: TRBJ2-5; d_gene: -; abundance: -; v_gene: TRBV7-8; CDR3aa: CASSLTTGGETQYF; CDR3nt: TGTGCCAGCAGCCTAACCACGGGTGGAGAGACCCAGTACTTC
j_gene: TRBJ1-2; d_gene: TRBD1; abundance: -; v_gene: TRBV5-1; CDR3aa: CASSPGQGYGYTF; CDR3nt: TGCGCCAGCAGCCCGGGACAGGGCTATGGCTACACCTTC
j_gene: TRBJ1-1; d_gene: -; abundance: -; v_gene: TRBV19; CDR3aa: CASRLRGLNTEAFF; CDR3nt: TGTGCCAGTAGGCTGCGGGGGTTGAACACTGAAGCTTTCTTT
j_gene: TRBJ2-7; d_gene: -; abundance: -; v_gene: TRBV14; CDR3aa: CASSQGLAGGIF; CDR3nt: TGTGCCAGCAGCCAAGGGCTGGCAGGGGGGATCTTC
j_gene: TRBJ1-3; d_gene: -; abundance: -; v_gene: TRBV9; CDR3aa: CASSDTGLLSGNTIYF; CDR3nt: TGTGCCAGCAGCGATACAGGGCTACTCTCTGGAAACACCATATATTTT
j_gene: TRBJ2-7; d_gene: TRBD1; abundance: -; v_gene: TRBV14; CDR3aa: CASSPTGGLSYEQYF; CDR3nt: TGTGCCAGCAGCCCGACAGGGGGCCTCTCTTACGAGCAGTACTTC
j_gene: TRBJ1-2; d_gene: -; abundance: -; v_gene: TRBV6-5; CDR3aa: CASSYQGNNYGYTF; CDR3nt: TGTGCCAGCAGTTATCAGGGTAATAACTATGGCTACACCTTC
j_gene: TRBJ1-1; d_gene: TRBD1; abundance: -; v_gene: TRBV5-1; CDR3aa: CASSRDSGTNTEAFF; CDR3nt: TGCGCCAGCAGTCGGGACAGCGGTACTAACACTGAAGCTTTCTTT
j_gene: TRBJ2-2; d_gene: -; abundance: -; v_gene: TRBV15; CDR3aa: CATSRVDGELFF; CDR3nt: TGTGCCACCAGCAGAGTGGACGGGGAGCTGTTTTTT
j_gene: TRBJ2-1; d_gene: TRBD2; abundance: -; v_gene: TRBV2; CDR3aa: CATSMAGGSYNEQFF; CDR3nt: TGTGCCACCTCTATGGCGGGAGGCTCCTACAATGAGCAGTTCTTC
j_gene: TRBJ2-7; d_gene: -; abundance: -; v_gene: TRBV11-3; CDR3aa: CASSRDASVGDEQYF; CDR3nt: TGTGCCAGCAGCCGGGACGCTAGCGTAGGCGACGAGCAGTACTTC
j_gene: TRBJ1-2; d_gene: TRBD1; abundance: -; v_gene: TRBV28; CDR3aa: CASSLTGTGSLNGYTF; CDR3nt: TGTGCCAGCAGTTTAACCGGGACAGGGTCCCTAAATGGCTACACCTTC
j_gene: TRBJ1-2; d_gene: -; abundance: -; v_gene: TRBV9; CDR3aa: CASSVVSRGGYTF; CDR3nt: TGTGCCAGCAGCGTAGTTTCCAGGGGTGGCTACACCTTC
j_gene: TRBJ2-3; d_gene: -; abundance: -; v_gene: TRBV6-1; CDR3aa: CASSEVSGGSTDTQYF; CDR3nt: TGTGCCAGCAGTGAAGTGTCGGGCGGGAGCACAGATACGCAGTATTTT
j_gene: TRBJ2-2; d_gene: -; abundance: -; v_gene: TRBV9; CDR3aa: CASSATGFTGELFF; CDR3nt: TGTGCCAGCAGCGCGACGGGGTTCACCGGGGAGCTGTTTTTT
j_gene: TRBJ1-1; d_gene: TRBD1; abundance: -; v_gene: TRBV19; CDR3aa: CASSSDRGLWAFF; CDR3nt: TGTGCCAGTAGCTCAGACAGGGGGCTGTGGGCTTTCTTT
j_gene: TRBJ2-1; d_gene: TRBD1; abundance: -; v_gene: TRBV7-9; CDR3aa: CASSLLTGGFEQFF; CDR3nt: TGTGCCAGCAGCTTATTGACAGGGGGCTTTGAGCAGTTCTTC
j_gene: TRBJ1-4; d_gene: -; abundance: -; v_gene: TRBV6-5; CDR3aa: CASSYSTRPLGEKLFF; CDR3nt: TGTGCCAGCAGTTACTCGACGAGACCCCTGGGTGAAAAACTGTTTTTT
j_gene: TRBJ2-5; d_gene: -; abundance: -; v_gene: TRBV10-2; CDR3aa: CASSVAVETQYF; CDR3nt: TGCGCCAGCAGTGTCGCAGTCGAGACCCAGTACTTC
j_gene: TRBJ1-4; d_gene: -; abundance: -; v_gene: TRBV11-2; CDR3aa: CASSFTGINEKLFF; CDR3nt: TGTGCCAGCAGCTTTACAGGGATCAATGAAAAACTGTTTTTT
j_gene: TRBJ2-5; d_gene: -; abundance: -; v_gene: TRBV7-7; CDR3aa: CASSPARGTQYF; CDR3nt: TGTGCCAGCAGCCCCGCCCGGGGCACCCAGTACTTC
j_gene: TRBJ2-2; d_gene: TRBD2; abundance: once; v_gene: TRBV27; CDR3aa: CASSVRTSGIAGELFF; CDR3nt: TGTGCCAGCAGTGTGCGAACTAGCGGGATTGCCGGGGAGCTGTTTTTT
j_gene: TRBJ1-4; d_gene: -; abundance: once; v_gene: TRBV7-6; CDR3aa: CASSVPGGNEKLFF; CDR3nt: TGTGCCAGCAGCGTCCCGGGGGGAAATGAAAAACTGTTTTTT
j_gene: TRBJ1-1; d_gene: -; abundance: -; v_gene: TRBV2; CDR3aa: CARTSGRGAAFF; CDR3nt: TGTGCCAGAACCTCAGGGCGGGGGGCAGCTTTCTTT
j_gene: TRBJ2-7; d_gene: TRBD2; abundance: -; v_gene: TRBV10-1; CDR3aa: CASSLLAGNLYEQYF; CDR3nt: TGCGCCAGCAGTTTACTAGCGGGGAACCTCTACGAGCAGTACTTC
j_gene: TRBJ1-5; d_gene: -; abundance: -; v_gene: TRBV7-8; CDR3aa: CASSVGLGNQPQHF; CDR3nt: TGTGCCAGCAGCGTCGGACTTGGGAATCAGCCCCAGCATTTT
j_gene: TRBJ1-3; d_gene: TRBD1; abundance: -; v_gene: TRBV5-4; CDR3aa: CASSSPDRAGNTIYF; CDR3nt: TGTGCCAGCAGCTCACCTGACAGGGCAGGAAACACCATATATTTT
j_gene: TRBJ2-3; d_gene: -; abundance: -; v_gene: TRBV7-9; CDR3aa: CASSLEQATDTQYF; CDR3nt: TGTGCCAGCAGCTTAGAACAGGCCACAGATACGCAGTATTTT
j_gene: TRBJ2-6; d_gene: -; abundance: -; v_gene: TRBV4-1; CDR3aa: CASSQPGGSGANVLTF; CDR3nt: TGCGCCAGCAGCCAACCTGGCGGCTCTGGGGCCAACGTCCTGACTTTC
j_gene: TRBJ2-1; d_gene: TRBD2; abundance: -; v_gene: TRBV30; CDR3aa: CAWSAVGLAGNEQFF; CDR3nt: TGTGCCTGGAGTGCAGTCGGACTAGCGGGCAATGAGCAGTTCTTC
j_gene: TRBJ2-3; d_gene: -; abundance: -; v_gene: TRBV10-1; CDR3aa: CASSERAADTQYF; CDR3nt: TGCGCCAGCAGTGAGCGTGCCGCAGATACGCAGTATTTT
j_gene: TRBJ2-7; d_gene: -; abundance: -; v_gene: TRBV12-5; CDR3aa: CASGFPYEQYF; CDR3nt: TGTGCTAGTGGTTTTCCCTACGAGCAGTACTTC
j_gene: TRBJ2-1; d_gene: TRBD2; abundance: once; v_gene: TRBV2; CDR3aa: CASSRTSGYNEQFF; CDR3nt: TGTGCCAGCAGTAGGACTAGCGGATACAATGAGCAGTTCTTC
j_gene: TRBJ2-7; d_gene: -; abundance: -; v_gene: TRBV5-6; CDR3aa: CASSFGRTYEQYF; CDR3nt: TGTGCCAGCAGCTTCGGCAGGACCTACGAGCAGTACTTC
j_gene: TRBJ2-5; d_gene: -; abundance: -; v_gene: TRBV14; CDR3aa: CASSHPRWGAGETQYF; CDR3nt: TGTGCCAGCAGCCACCCTCGGTGGGGGGCCGGGGAGACCCAGTACTTC
j_gene: TRBJ2-1; d_gene: TRBD2; abundance: -; v_gene: TRBV10-1; CDR3aa: CASSPGLATDNEQFF; CDR3nt: TGCGCCAGCAGCCCGGGACTAGCGACCGACAATGAGCAGTTCTTC
j_gene: TRBJ2-3; d_gene: -; abundance: -; v_gene: TRBV29-1; CDR3aa: CSVDPTRTDTQYF; CDR3nt: TGCAGCGTTGACCCGACACGCACAGATACGCAGTATTTT
j_gene: TRBJ1-4; d_gene: -; abundance: once; v_gene: TRBV19; CDR3aa: CASKYRDEKLFF; CDR3nt: TGTGCCAGTAAATACAGGGATGAAAAACTGTTTTTT
j_gene: TRBJ2-2; d_gene: -; abundance: once; v_gene: TRBV7-3; CDR3aa: CASTPASTSAPGELFF; CDR3nt: TGTGCCAGCACCCCCGCTTCAACTAGTGCGCCCGGGGAGCTGTTTTTT
j_gene: TRBJ2-3; d_gene: TRBD2; abundance: -; v_gene: TRBV9; CDR3aa: CASSVGPSGTTSTDTQYF; CDR3nt: TGTGCCAGCAGCGTAGGCCCTAGCGGGACGACTAGCACAGATACGCAGTATTTT
j_gene: TRBJ2-7; d_gene: -; abundance: few; v_gene: TRBV4-2; CDR3aa: CASSQDRGSSYEQYF; CDR3nt: TGTGCCAGCAGCCAAGACCGGGGTAGTTCCTACGAGCAGTACTTC
j_gene: TRBJ2-2; d_gene: -; abundance: -; v_gene: TRBV16; CDR3aa: CASSQSAGRSGELFF; CDR3nt: TGTGCCAGCAGCCAATCGGCAGGGCGGTCCGGGGAGCTGTTTTTT
j_gene: TRBJ2-3; d_gene: -; abundance: -; v_gene: TRBV30; CDR3aa: CACVGVTQYF; CDR3nt: TGTGCCTGCGTCGGGGTTACGCAGTATTTT
j_gene: TRBJ2-2; d_gene: -; abundance: -; v_gene: TRBV18; CDR3aa: CASSPAEADIDYTRNTGELFF; CDR3nt: TGTGCCAGCTCACCAGCGGAGGCTGACATCGACTACACTCGGAACACCGGGGAGCTGTTTTTT
j_gene: TRBJ1-6; d_gene: -; abundance: -; v_gene: TRBV18; CDR3aa: CASSPDTGRNSPLHF; CDR3nt: TGTGCCAGCTCACCAGATACAGGGAGGAATTCACCCCTCCACTTT
j_gene: TRBJ1-5; d_gene: TRBD1; abundance: -; v_gene: TRBV7-2; CDR3aa: CASSLGQGKQPQHF; CDR3nt: TGTGCCAGCAGCTTAGGACAGGGTAAGCAGCCCCAGCATTTT
j_gene: TRBJ2-2; d_gene: TRBD2; abundance: -; v_gene: TRBV7-2; CDR3aa: CASSFDSGSGTGELFF; CDR3nt: TGTGCCAGCAGCTTTGATAGCGGGAGTGGCACCGGGGAGCTGTTTTTT
j_gene: TRBJ2-7; d_gene: -; abundance: -; v_gene: TRBV5-1; CDR3aa: CASSLHSGRAYEQYF; CDR3nt: TGCGCCAGCAGCTTGCACTCCGGCAGGGCCTACGAGCAGTACTTC
j_gene: TRBJ2-1; d_gene: TRBD1; abundance: -; v_gene: TRBV29-1; CDR3aa: CSVDRTGARNNEQFF; CDR3nt: TGCAGCGTTGACAGGACAGGGGCACGAAACAATGAGCAGTTCTTC
j_gene: TRBJ2-2; d_gene: -; abundance: -; v_gene: TRBV12-5; CDR3aa: CASGLVNTGELFF; CDR3nt: TGTGCTAGTGGTTTGGTTAACACCGGGGAGCTGTTTTTT
j_gene: TRBJ1-5; d_gene: -; abundance: few; v_gene: TRBV7-9; CDR3aa: CASSSAGSEPQHF; CDR3nt: TGTGCCAGCAGCTCGGCAGGATCGGAGCCCCAGCATTTT
j_gene: TRBJ2-3; d_gene: TRBD2; abundance: -; v_gene: TRBV5-1; CDR3aa: CASGAGVADTQYF; CDR3nt: TGCGCCAGCGGGGCGGGAGTTGCAGATACGCAGTATTTT
j_gene: TRBJ1-1; d_gene: -; abundance: -; v_gene: TRBV6-5; CDR3aa: CASSYSFGFSEAFF; CDR3nt: TGTGCCAGCAGTTACTCGTTCGGTTTCTCTGAAGCTTTCTTT
j_gene: TRBJ1-4; d_gene: TRBD1; abundance: -; v_gene: TRBV30; CDR3aa: CASDRDSEKLFF; CDR3nt: TGTGCCTCGGACAGGGATAGTGAAAAACTGTTTTTT
j_gene: TRBJ2-1; d_gene: TRBD2; abundance: -; v_gene: TRBV4-2; CDR3aa: CASSQETSGTYNEQFF; CDR3nt: TGTGCCAGCAGCCAAGAGACTAGCGGGACCTACAATGAGCAGTTCTTC
j_gene: TRBJ2-1; d_gene: TRBD2; abundance: -; v_gene: TRBV11-3; CDR3aa: CASSFGRENEQFF; CDR3nt: TGTGCCAGCAGCTTTGGGCGGGAGAATGAGCAGTTCTTC
j_gene: TRBJ2-1; d_gene: TRBD2; abundance: -; v_gene: TRBV19; CDR3aa: CASSILAGGNNEQFF; CDR3nt: TGTGCCAGTAGTATCCTAGCGGGAGGGAACAATGAGCAGTTCTTC
j_gene: TRBJ2-1; d_gene: -; abundance: -; v_gene: TRBV4-2; CDR3aa: CASSQTLAVSYNEQFF; CDR3nt: TGTGCCAGCAGCCAAACCTTAGCGGTTTCTTACAATGAGCAGTTCTTC